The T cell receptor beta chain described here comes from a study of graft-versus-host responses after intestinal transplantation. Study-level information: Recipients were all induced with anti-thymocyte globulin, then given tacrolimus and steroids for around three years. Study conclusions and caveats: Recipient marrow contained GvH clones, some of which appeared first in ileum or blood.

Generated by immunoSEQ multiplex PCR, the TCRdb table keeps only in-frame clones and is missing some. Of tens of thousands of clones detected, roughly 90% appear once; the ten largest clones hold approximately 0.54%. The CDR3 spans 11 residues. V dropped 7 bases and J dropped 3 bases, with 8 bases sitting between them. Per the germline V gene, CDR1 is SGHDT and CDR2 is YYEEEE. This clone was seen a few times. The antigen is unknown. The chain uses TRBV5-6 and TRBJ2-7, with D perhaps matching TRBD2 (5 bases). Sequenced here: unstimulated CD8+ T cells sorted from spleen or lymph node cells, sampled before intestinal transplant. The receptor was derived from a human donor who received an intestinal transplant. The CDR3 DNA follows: TGTGCCAGCGGACTGGGCTACGAGCAGTACTTC. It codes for CASGLGYEQYF.